The rows below give T cell receptor beta chains drawn from one sample of a study of cytomegalovirus exposure and HLA in healthy donors. Only in-frame clones appear in the TCRdb table, and some are missing; sequencing was by immunoSEQ multiplex PCR. Altogether roughly 180,000 clones are present, 65% to 85% being singletons, with the ten largest covering around 0.8%. Sample: PBMCs. Receptors were obtained from a woman aged 18-35 years in good health and CMV-seronegative. CDR3s include the opening cysteine and the closing phenylalanine or tryptophan. The order of the fields is clone size, CDR3 length, D gene, J gene, V gene, CDR3 protein, CDR3 DNA. A D gene is named only where the DNA matches it firmly. A clone size is listed for some rows: how often the clone was seen (once, few, many), or a class if it is expanded.

clone size: -; CDR3 length: 13; D gene: -; J gene: TRBJ1-2; V gene: TRBV6-5; CDR3 protein: CASSPGPERGYTF; CDR3 DNA: TGTGCCAGCAGTCCGGGTCCGGAGCGGGGCTACACCTTC
clone size: -; CDR3 length: 15; D gene: -; J gene: TRBJ2-5; V gene: TRBV7-9; CDR3 protein: CASSLSHLPSQGQYF; CDR3 DNA: TGTGCCAGCAGCCTCAGCCACCTCCCATCCCAGGGGCAGTACTTC
clone size: -; CDR3 length: 14; D gene: -; J gene: TRBJ2-3; V gene: TRBV28; CDR3 protein: CASSEGAVTDTQYF; CDR3 DNA: TGTGCCAGCAGCGAAGGGGCCGTAACAGATACGCAGTATTTT
clone size: -; CDR3 length: 16; D gene: -; J gene: TRBJ2-7; V gene: TRBV28; CDR3 protein: CASSSFVSGLSYEQYF; CDR3 DNA: TGTGCCAGCAGCTCGTTTGTTTCGGGACTCTCCTACGAGCAGTACTTC
clone size: -; CDR3 length: 15; D gene: TRBD1; J gene: TRBJ1-5; V gene: TRBV5-8; CDR3 protein: CASSRGTGKNQPQHF; CDR3 DNA: TGTGCCAGCAGCCGCGGGACAGGGAAAAATCAGCCCCAGCATTTT
clone size: -; CDR3 length: 12; D gene: -; J gene: TRBJ1-1; V gene: TRBV6-5; CDR3 protein: CASLVSDTEAFF; CDR3 DNA: TGTGCCAGCCTGGTTTCGGACACTGAAGCTTTCTTT
clone size: -; CDR3 length: 21; D gene: -; J gene: TRBJ2-1; V gene: TRBV21-1; CDR3 protein: CASSNPPDRGRGPRPYNEQFF; CDR3 DNA: TGTGCCAGCAGCAATCCTCCAGACAGGGGACGAGGGCCGCGCCCCTACAATGAGCAGTTCTTC
clone size: -; CDR3 length: 16; D gene: TRBD1; J gene: TRBJ2-5; V gene: TRBV13; CDR3 protein: CASSQLDGTGRETQYF; CDR3 DNA: TGTGCCAGCAGCCAATTGGACGGGACAGGGAGAGAGACCCAGTACTTC
clone size: -; CDR3 length: 17; D gene: -; J gene: TRBJ2-1; V gene: TRBV10-2; CDR3 protein: CASSEIGGRGSYNEQFF; CDR3 DNA: TGCGCCAGCAGTGAAATTGGGGGGAGAGGCTCCTACAATGAGCAGTTCTTC
clone size: -; CDR3 length: 14; D gene: -; J gene: TRBJ2-2; V gene: TRBV7-9; CDR3 protein: CASSSQFLTGELFF; CDR3 DNA: TGTGCCAGCAGCTCGCAGTTCCTCACCGGGGAGCTGTTTTTT
clone size: -; CDR3 length: 14; D gene: TRBD1; J gene: TRBJ1-3; V gene: TRBV28; CDR3 protein: CASSLTGAGNTIYF; CDR3 DNA: TGTGCCAGCAGTTTAACAGGGGCTGGAAACACCATATATTTT
clone size: once; CDR3 length: 17; D gene: -; J gene: TRBJ2-6; V gene: TRBV2; CDR3 protein: CASSERLMGAGANVLTF; CDR3 DNA: TGTGCCAGCAGTGAAAGGTTAATGGGGGCCGGGGCCAACGTCCTGACTTTC
clone size: few; CDR3 length: 15; D gene: TRBD1; J gene: TRBJ1-5; V gene: TRBV19; CDR3 protein: CASSTTGYSNQPQHF; CDR3 DNA: TGTGCCAGTAGTACGACAGGGTATAGCAATCAGCCCCAGCATTTT
clone size: -; CDR3 length: 17; D gene: TRBD2; J gene: TRBJ2-1; V gene: TRBV27; CDR3 protein: CASSLSRDSGLGNEQFF; CDR3 DNA: TGTGCCAGCAGTTTATCGCGCGATAGCGGGTTGGGCAATGAGCAGTTCTTC
clone size: -; CDR3 length: 13; D gene: -; J gene: TRBJ2-7; V gene: TRBV5-5; CDR3 protein: CASSLAPSYEQYF; CDR3 DNA: TGTGCCAGCAGCTTGGCGCCCAGCTACGAGCAGTACTTC
clone size: -; CDR3 length: 11; D gene: -; J gene: TRBJ2-5; V gene: TRBV27; CDR3 protein: CASSSGGTQYF; CDR3 DNA: TGTGCCAGCAGTTCAGGAGGGACCCAGTACTTC
clone size: once; CDR3 length: 13; D gene: -; J gene: TRBJ2-3; V gene: TRBV28; CDR3 protein: CASSGLRTDTQYF; CDR3 DNA: TGTGCCAGCAGTGGACTCCGCACAGATACGCAGTATTTT
clone size: -; CDR3 length: 15; D gene: -; J gene: TRBJ1-5; V gene: TRBV28; CDR3 protein: CASSLPGDSNQPQHF; CDR3 DNA: TGTGCCAGCAGTTTACCCGGGGATAGCAATCAGCCCCAGCATTTT
clone size: -; CDR3 length: 14; D gene: TRBD2; J gene: TRBJ2-2; V gene: TRBV11-3; CDR3 protein: CASSLLGGIGELFF; CDR3 DNA: TGTGCCAGCAGCTTACTCGGGGGGATCGGGGAGCTGTTTTTT
clone size: -; CDR3 length: 15; D gene: TRBD2; J gene: TRBJ2-7; V gene: TRBV14; CDR3 protein: CASSQVTGLVYEQYF; CDR3 DNA: TGTGCCAGCAGCCAAGTTACGGGACTAGTCTACGAGCAGTACTTC
clone size: -; CDR3 length: 12; D gene: -; J gene: TRBJ2-7; V gene: TRBV7-9; CDR3 protein: CASSPGAYEQYF; CDR3 DNA: TGTGCCAGCAGCCCGGGTGCTTACGAGCAGTACTTC
clone size: -; CDR3 length: 18; D gene: TRBD2; J gene: TRBJ2-7; V gene: TRBV12-5; CDR3 protein: CASGLPRTSGKLTYEQYF; CDR3 DNA: TGTGCTAGTGGTTTGCCCCGGACTAGCGGGAAATTAACCTACGAGCAGTACTTC
clone size: -; CDR3 length: 17; D gene: TRBD2; J gene: TRBJ2-3; V gene: TRBV10-2; CDR3 protein: CASIMRTSGRSTDTQYF; CDR3 DNA: TGCGCCAGCATTATGAGGACTAGCGGGAGGTCCACAGATACGCAGTATTTT
clone size: -; CDR3 length: 11; D gene: TRBD1; J gene: TRBJ1-2; V gene: TRBV28; CDR3 protein: CASSQGGGYTF; CDR3 DNA: TGTGCCAGCAGTCAGGGGGGTGGCTACACCTTC
clone size: -; CDR3 length: 15; D gene: TRBD1; J gene: TRBJ2-7; V gene: TRBV7-9; CDR3 protein: CASSSTGTGHYEQYF; CDR3 DNA: TGTGCCAGCAGCTCAACCGGGACAGGGCACTACGAGCAGTACTTC
clone size: once; CDR3 length: 15; D gene: -; J gene: TRBJ1-1; V gene: TRBV5-1; CDR3 protein: CASSPPTVSNTEAFF; CDR3 DNA: TGCGCCAGCAGCCCCCCGACAGTTTCGAACACTGAAGCTTTCTTT
clone size: -; CDR3 length: 15; D gene: -; J gene: TRBJ1-6; V gene: TRBV6-5; CDR3 protein: CASSYFSSYNSPLHF; CDR3 DNA: TGTGCCAGCAGTTATTTCAGCTCCTATAATTCACCCCTCCACTTT
clone size: -; CDR3 length: 15; D gene: -; J gene: TRBJ2-1; V gene: TRBV6-1; CDR3 protein: CASSALPQGHYEQFF; CDR3 DNA: TGTGCCAGCAGTGCCCTACCACAGGGACACTATGAGCAGTTCTTC
clone size: -; CDR3 length: 19; D gene: TRBD1; J gene: TRBJ1-1; V gene: TRBV13; CDR3 protein: CASSLALAGGNGMGAEAFF; CDR3 DNA: TGTGCCAGCAGCTTAGCCCTCGCAGGGGGTAATGGGATGGGGGCTGAAGCTTTCTTT
clone size: -; CDR3 length: 16; D gene: -; J gene: TRBJ1-1; V gene: TRBV9; CDR3 protein: CASSVPSKITDTEAFF; CDR3 DNA: TGTGCCAGCAGCGTACCTTCCAAGATAACGGACACTGAAGCTTTCTTT
clone size: -; CDR3 length: 13; D gene: -; J gene: TRBJ2-1; V gene: TRBV6-5; CDR3 protein: CASSYSAYNEQFF; CDR3 DNA: TGTGCCAGCAGTTACTCCGCCTACAATGAGCAGTTCTTC
clone size: -; CDR3 length: 15; D gene: -; J gene: TRBJ1-1; V gene: TRBV6-5; CDR3 protein: CASILSGGAPTEAFF; CDR3 DNA: TGTGCCAGCATTCTAAGCGGGGGGGCGCCCACTGAAGCTTTCTTT
clone size: -; CDR3 length: 15; D gene: -; J gene: TRBJ2-3; V gene: TRBV28; CDR3 protein: CASSSFRGSVDTQYF; CDR3 DNA: TGTGCCAGCAGTTCGTTTAGGGGAAGTGTAGATACGCAGTATTTT
clone size: -; CDR3 length: 15; D gene: TRBD1; J gene: TRBJ1-6; V gene: TRBV6-5; CDR3 protein: CASSYQGAGNSPLHF; CDR3 DNA: TGTGCCAGCAGTTACCAGGGGGCCGGTAATTCACCCCTCCACTTT
clone size: -; CDR3 length: 16; D gene: -; J gene: TRBJ1-5; V gene: TRBV5-3; CDR3 protein: CARSLICDSIYQPQHF; CDR3 DNA: TGTGCCAGAAGCTTGATCTGTGACAGCATATATCAGCCCCAGCATTTT
clone size: once; CDR3 length: 17; D gene: TRBD2; J gene: TRBJ2-1; V gene: TRBV9; CDR3 protein: CASSVATSSGGYNEQFF; CDR3 DNA: TGTGCCAGCAGCGTAGCTACGTCTAGCGGGGGTTACAATGAGCAGTTCTTC
clone size: -; CDR3 length: 16; D gene: TRBD2; J gene: TRBJ2-3; V gene: TRBV29-1; CDR3 protein: CSVVLAAGTSTDTQYF; CDR3 DNA: TGCAGCGTCGTACTAGCAGCGGGAACTAGCACAGATACGCAGTATTTT
clone size: -; CDR3 length: 16; D gene: TRBD2; J gene: TRBJ2-7; V gene: TRBV11-1; CDR3 protein: CASSPPSSGNSYEQYF; CDR3 DNA: TGTGCCAGCAGCCCCCCGAGTAGCGGGAACTCCTACGAGCAGTACTTC
clone size: once; CDR3 length: 13; D gene: TRBD1; J gene: TRBJ2-7; V gene: TRBV5-6; CDR3 protein: CASSPGTAYEQYF; CDR3 DNA: TGTGCCAGCAGCCCCGGGACAGCCTACGAGCAGTACTTC
clone size: -; CDR3 length: 16; D gene: TRBD2; J gene: TRBJ2-1; V gene: TRBV5-4; CDR3 protein: CASSVGGSGSHNEQFF; CDR3 DNA: TGTGCCAGCAGCGTGGGGGGGAGCGGGAGCCACAATGAGCAGTTCTTC
clone size: -; CDR3 length: 13; D gene: TRBD2; J gene: TRBJ2-2; V gene: TRBV29-1; CDR3 protein: CSVGRREGGELFF; CDR3 DNA: TGCAGCGTTGGACGGCGGGAGGGCGGGGAGCTGTTTTTT
clone size: -; CDR3 length: 13; D gene: TRBD1; J gene: TRBJ2-5; V gene: TRBV5-1; CDR3 protein: CASSSTGGETQYF; CDR3 DNA: TGCGCCAGCAGCTCTACAGGGGGAGAGACCCAGTACTTC
clone size: -; CDR3 length: 17; D gene: TRBD2; J gene: TRBJ2-3; V gene: TRBV7-9; CDR3 protein: CASSTPSGSMRTDTQYF; CDR3 DNA: TGTGCCAGCAGCACGCCTAGCGGGAGTATGCGGACAGATACGCAGTATTTT
clone size: -; CDR3 length: 16; D gene: -; J gene: TRBJ2-5; V gene: TRBV28; CDR3 protein: CASTKKEGREQETQYF; CDR3 DNA: TGTGCCAGCACCAAGAAAGAAGGACGGGAGCAAGAGACCCAGTACTTC
clone size: -; CDR3 length: 15; D gene: -; J gene: TRBJ2-1; V gene: TRBV5-6; CDR3 protein: CASSLELDAYNEQFF; CDR3 DNA: TGTGCCAGCAGCTTGGAACTAGACGCCTACAATGAGCAGTTCTTC
clone size: -; CDR3 length: 13; D gene: -; J gene: TRBJ2-3; V gene: TRBV25-1; CDR3 protein: CASSARGTDTQYF; CDR3 DNA: TGTGCCAGCAGTGCCAGAGGGACAGATACGCAGTATTTT
clone size: -; CDR3 length: 16; D gene: -; J gene: TRBJ1-3; V gene: TRBV28; CDR3 protein: CASSVLSQSRFHTIYF; CDR3 DNA: TGTGCCAGCAGCGTTTTAAGTCAATCGCGGTTTCACACCATATATTTT
clone size: -; CDR3 length: 16; D gene: TRBD1; J gene: TRBJ2-3; V gene: TRBV5-4; CDR3 protein: CASSPQTGSSTDTQYF; CDR3 DNA: TGTGCCAGCAGCCCCCAGACAGGGTCATCGACAGATACGCAGTATTTT
clone size: -; CDR3 length: 14; D gene: -; J gene: TRBJ1-4; V gene: TRBV11-2; CDR3 protein: CASSLRRGGEKLFF; CDR3 DNA: TGTGCCAGCAGCTTACGAAGGGGCGGTGAAAAACTGTTTTTT
clone size: -; CDR3 length: 13; D gene: -; J gene: TRBJ2-1; V gene: TRBV5-1; CDR3 protein: CASSFGGSNEQFF; CDR3 DNA: TGCGCCAGCAGCTTCGGTGGTTCAAATGAGCAGTTCTTC
clone size: -; CDR3 length: 15; D gene: TRBD2; J gene: TRBJ2-1; V gene: TRBV19; CDR3 protein: CASTPQRGTYNEQFF; CDR3 DNA: TGTGCCAGTACCCCCCAGCGGGGAACCTACAATGAGCAGTTCTTC
clone size: -; CDR3 length: 14; D gene: TRBD1; J gene: TRBJ2-7; V gene: TRBV7-2; CDR3 protein: CASSLATGSGEQYF; CDR3 DNA: TGTGCCAGCAGCTTAGCGACAGGGTCGGGTGAGCAGTACTTC